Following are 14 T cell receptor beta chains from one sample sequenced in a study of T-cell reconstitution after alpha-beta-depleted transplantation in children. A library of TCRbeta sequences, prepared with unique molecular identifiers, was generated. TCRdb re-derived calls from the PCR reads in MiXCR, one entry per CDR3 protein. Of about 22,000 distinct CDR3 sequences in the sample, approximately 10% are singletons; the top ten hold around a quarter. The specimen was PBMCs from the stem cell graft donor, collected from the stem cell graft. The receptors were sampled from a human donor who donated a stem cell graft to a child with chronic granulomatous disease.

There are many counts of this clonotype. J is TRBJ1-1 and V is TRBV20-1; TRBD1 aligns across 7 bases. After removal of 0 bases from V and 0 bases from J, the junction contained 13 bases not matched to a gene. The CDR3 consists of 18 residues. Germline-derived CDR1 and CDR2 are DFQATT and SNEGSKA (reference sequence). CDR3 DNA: TGCAGTGCTAGAGATCATGGGGCAGGGGGTTTCTTGAACACTGAAGCTTTCTTT. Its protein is CSARDHGAGGFLNTEAFF.

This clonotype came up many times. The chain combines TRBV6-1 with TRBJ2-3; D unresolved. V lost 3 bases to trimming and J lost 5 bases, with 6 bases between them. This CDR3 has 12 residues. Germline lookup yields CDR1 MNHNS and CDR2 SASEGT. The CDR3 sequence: CASSDSGDTQYF. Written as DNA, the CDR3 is TGTGCCAGCAGTGATTCGGGAGATACGCAGTATTTT.

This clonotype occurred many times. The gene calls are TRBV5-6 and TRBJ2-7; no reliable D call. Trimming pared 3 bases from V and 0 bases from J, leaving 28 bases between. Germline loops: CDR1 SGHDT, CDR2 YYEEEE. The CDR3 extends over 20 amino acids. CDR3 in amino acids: CASSSLKGGPSTLSSYEQYF. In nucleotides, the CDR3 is TGTGCCAGCAGCTCCTTAAAGGGCGGACCCTCTACCCTTAGCTCCTACGAGCAGTACTTC.

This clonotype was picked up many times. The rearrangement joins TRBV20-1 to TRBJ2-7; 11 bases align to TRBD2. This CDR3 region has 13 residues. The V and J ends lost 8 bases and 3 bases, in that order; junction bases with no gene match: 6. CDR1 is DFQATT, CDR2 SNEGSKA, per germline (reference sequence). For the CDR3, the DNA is TGCAGTACGACTAGCGGGGCGAGCTACGAGCAGTACTTC. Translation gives CSTTSGASYEQYF.

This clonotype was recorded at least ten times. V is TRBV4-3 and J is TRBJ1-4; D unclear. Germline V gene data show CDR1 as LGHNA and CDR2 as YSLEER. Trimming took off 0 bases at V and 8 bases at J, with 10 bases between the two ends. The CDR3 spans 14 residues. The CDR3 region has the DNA TGCGCCAGCAGCCAAGATCACCCAGGAGAAAAACTGTTTTTT. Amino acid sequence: CASSQDHPGEKLFF.

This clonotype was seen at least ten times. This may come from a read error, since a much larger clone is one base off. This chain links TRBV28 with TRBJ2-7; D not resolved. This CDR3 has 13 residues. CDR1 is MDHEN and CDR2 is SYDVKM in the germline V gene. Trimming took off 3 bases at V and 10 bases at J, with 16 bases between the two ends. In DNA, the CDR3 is TGTGCCAGCAGTTTGCCGGTCAGCTCGGGTCAGTACTTC. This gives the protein CASSLPVSSGQYF.

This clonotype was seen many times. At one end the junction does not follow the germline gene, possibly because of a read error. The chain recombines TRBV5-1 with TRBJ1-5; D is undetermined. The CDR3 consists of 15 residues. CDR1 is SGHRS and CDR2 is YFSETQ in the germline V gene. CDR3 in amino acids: CASSLAGSPNEPQHF. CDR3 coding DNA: TGCGCCAGCAGCTTGGCGGGGAGCCCCAATGAGCCCCAGCATTTT.

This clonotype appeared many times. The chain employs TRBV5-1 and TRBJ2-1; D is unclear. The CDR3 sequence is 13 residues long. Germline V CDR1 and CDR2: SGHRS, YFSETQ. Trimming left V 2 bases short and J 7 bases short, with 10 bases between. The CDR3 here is CASSFDFPNEQFF. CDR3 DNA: TGCGCCAGCAGCTTTGATTTCCCGAATGAGCAGTTCTTC.

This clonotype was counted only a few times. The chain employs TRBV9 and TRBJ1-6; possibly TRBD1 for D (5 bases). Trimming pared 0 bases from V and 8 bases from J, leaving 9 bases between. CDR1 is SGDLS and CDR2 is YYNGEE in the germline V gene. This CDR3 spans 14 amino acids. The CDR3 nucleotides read TGTGCCAGCAGCGTAGGGGGGTTTGATTCACCCCTCCACTTT. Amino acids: CASSVGGFDSPLHF.

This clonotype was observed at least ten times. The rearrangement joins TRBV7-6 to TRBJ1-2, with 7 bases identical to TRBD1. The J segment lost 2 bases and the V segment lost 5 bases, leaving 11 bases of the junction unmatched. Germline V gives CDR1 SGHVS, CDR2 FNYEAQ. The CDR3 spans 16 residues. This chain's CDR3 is CASSQTPGTVNYGYTF. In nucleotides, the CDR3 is TGTGCCAGCAGCCAAACCCCTGGGACAGTCAACTATGGCTACACCTTC.

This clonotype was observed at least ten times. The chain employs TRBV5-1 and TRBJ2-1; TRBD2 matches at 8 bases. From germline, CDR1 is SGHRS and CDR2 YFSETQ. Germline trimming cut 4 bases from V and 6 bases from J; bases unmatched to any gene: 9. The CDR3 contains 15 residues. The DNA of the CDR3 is TGCGCCAGCAGCCCCACTAGCGGCTCGGGCAATGAGCAGTTCTTC. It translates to CASSPTSGSGNEQFF.

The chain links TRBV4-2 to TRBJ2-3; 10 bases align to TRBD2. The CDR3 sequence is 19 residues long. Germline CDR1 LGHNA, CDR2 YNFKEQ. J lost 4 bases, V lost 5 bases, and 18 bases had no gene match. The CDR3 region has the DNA TGTGCCAGCAGCAAAAGAGGGGCTAGCGGGGGTTTTAGCGCAGATACGCAGTATTTT. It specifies CASSKRGASGGFSADTQYF.

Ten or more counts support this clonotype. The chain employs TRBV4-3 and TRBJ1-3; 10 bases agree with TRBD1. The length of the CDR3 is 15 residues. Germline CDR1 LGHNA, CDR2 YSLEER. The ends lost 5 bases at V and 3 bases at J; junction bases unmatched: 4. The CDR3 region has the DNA TGCGCCAGCAGCAGCGGACAGGGGGTTGGAAACACCATATATTTT. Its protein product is CASSSGQGVGNTIYF.

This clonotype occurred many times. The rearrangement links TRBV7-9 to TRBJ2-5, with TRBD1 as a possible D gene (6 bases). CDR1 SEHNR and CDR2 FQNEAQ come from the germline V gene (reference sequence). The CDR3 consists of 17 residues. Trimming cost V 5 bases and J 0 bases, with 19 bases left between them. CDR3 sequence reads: CASSLPGDRPYQETQYF. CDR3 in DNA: TGTGCCAGCAGCCTCCCCGGTGACAGGCCTTACCAAGAGACCCAGTACTTC.